The source of this T cell receptor (beta chain) is a study of cytomegalovirus exposure and HLA in healthy donors. PCR employed 60 Vbeta and 13 Jbeta primers. As originally analysed: The authors later counted around 80 million unique TCR beta chains, some 12 million of them shared. Method: immunoSEQ multiplex PCR; TCRdb's copy keeps in-frame clones and lacks some. The DNA gave D and trimming, while V, J and clone size come from that table. The sample consists of 100,000 to 150,000 clones, just over 75% of them appearing once. Whole-study findings and limits: For presence/absence analyses, sequencing depth was assumed to be roughly uniform across donors. In a later analysis, V- and J-gene trimming of beta chains associated with a DCLRE1C missense variant, replicated independently. According to the study, 160 or so TCR beta chains were cytomegalovirus-associated.

The CDR3 runs 18 residues. From germline, CDR1 is SEHNR and CDR2 FQNEAQ (reference sequence). The germline V and J ends were trimmed by 2 bases and 3 bases, with 22 bases remaining between them. For this clone: The antigen is unknown.

The genes are TRBV7-9 and TRBJ1-2; possible D gene TRBD1, 5 bases. This TCR derives from a woman in her fifties or sixties in good health and CMV-seronegative. Sequenced material: PBMCs. CDR3 loop: CASSLLSGDLHSDYGYTF. CDR3 in DNA: TGTGCCAGCAGCTTACTCTCGGGGGACTTGCATTCCGACTATGGCTACACCTTC.